Each of the 21 T cell receptor beta chains below was sequenced from the same sample in a study of post-analysis software for immune sequencing data. General observations from the study: Among four to six TRBV segments more frequent in patients than controls were TRBV5-6, TRBV5-1 and TRBV20-1.

These receptors have no identified antigens. Sequencing libraries made from TCR beta cDNA carried unique molecular identifiers. In TCRdb, the PCR reads were re-called with MiXCR into one record per CDR3 protein. The sample includes about 430,000 distinct CDR3 sequences, roughly 40% of them seen just once. Sequencing input: blood. These receptors all come from a girl aged 2-10 years with multiple sclerosis.

The chain employs TRBV18 and TRBJ2-5, with 7 bases fitting TRBD1. Unmatched junction bases numbered 1, after V lost 2 bases and J lost 4 bases. The CDR3 runs 13 residues. Germline V lookup: CDR1 KGHSH, CDR2 LQKENI. Written as DNA, the CDR3 is TGTGCCAGCTCACCAGACAGGGCAGAGACCCAGTACTTC. This codes for CASSPDRAETQYF.

The chain has TRBV20-1 and TRBJ1-4, with a possible D match to TRBD1 (5 bases). CDR1 and CDR2 from the germline V gene are DFQATT and SNEGSKA (reference sequence). This CDR3 comprises 14 residues. V lost 3 bases and J lost 4, with 12 bases in between. Here the CDR3 reads CSASWAGYNEKLFF. The CDR3 DNA follows: TGCAGTGCTAGCTGGGCAGGGTATAATGAAAAACTGTTTTTT.

As for this clonotype: It may be a read error: a sequence one base away is much more abundant. The CDR3 protein is CSVEVRFYEQYF. In nucleotides, the CDR3 is TGCAGCGTTGAAGTCAGGTTCTACGAGCAGTACTTC. The rearrangement joins TRBV29-1 to TRBJ2-5; D unclear. Matching the DNA end better, TRBJ2-7 makes the J call doubtful. Germline assignment: CDR1 SQVTM and CDR2 ANQGSEA. The CDR3 is 12 amino acids.

At least ten counts were recorded for this clonotype. The V call is TRBV7-2, the J call TRBJ2-5; no definite D call. This CDR3 is built from 13 residues. From germline, CDR1 is SGHTA and CDR2 FQGNSA. Trimming stripped 2 bases from V and 1 base from J, with 5 bases between. CDR3 nucleotides: TGTGCCAGCAGCTTAAGTTCCCAAGAGACCCAGTACTTC. It is translated as CASSLSSQETQYF.

The chain is built from TRBV6-1 and TRBJ2-4, with unresolved D. This CDR3 comprises 13 residues. Germline CDR1 MNHNS, CDR2 SASEGT. V was cut by 3 bases and J by 2 bases, with 5 bases left in between. The CDR3: CASSDLSKNIQYF. The CDR3 coding sequence is TGTGCCAGCAGTGATTTGTCCAAAAACATTCAGTACTTC.

This clonotype was counted a few times. The chain is built from TRBV12-3 or TRBV12-4 and TRBJ1-2, with D unclear. This CDR3 spans 14 amino acids. Trimming took off 3 bases at V and 2 bases at J, with 10 bases between the two ends. This CDR3 reads CASSFEEGNYGYTF. For the CDR3, the DNA is TGTGCCAGCAGTTTTGAGGAAGGGAACTATGGCTACACCTTC.

There are a few counts of this clonotype. The rearrangement uses TRBV29-1 and TRBJ2-7; TRBD1 matches 9 bases. V lost 7 bases to trimming and J lost 5 bases; unmatched junction nucleotides: 9. This CDR3 has 13 amino acids. Germline CDR1 reads SQVTM; CDR2 reads ANQGSEA. CDR3 protein: CSAGTGSFHEQYF. The DNA for the CDR3 is TGCAGCGCTGGGACAGGGTCTTTCCACGAGCAGTACTTC.

The J gene is TRBJ2-7, the V gene TRBV2; D possibly corresponds to TRBD1 (6 bases). Germline-derived CDR1 and CDR2 are SNHLY and FYNNEI. V gave up 4 bases and J gave up 5 bases, with 21 bases separating them. This CDR3 has 16 amino acids. CDR3 nucleotides: TGTGCCAGCAGTGGACAACAGACAGGAACCGGGGACGAGCAGTACTTC. It is translated as CASSGQQTGTGDEQYF.

This clonotype occurred a few times. CDR3 loop: CASSLAPPGSNEQFF. As DNA, the CDR3 is TGCGCCAGCAGCTTGGCCCCCCCCGGGTCCAATGAGCAGTTCTTC. V and J are TRBV5-1 and TRBJ2-1; D is uncertain. The CDR3 runs to 15 residues. V lost 0 bases to trimming and J lost 6 bases, with 13 bases between them. In germline, CDR1 is SGHRS, CDR2 YFSETQ.

The chain has TRBV10-3 and TRBJ2-5; TRBD2 matches 11 bases. V trimming: 6 bases; J trimming: 5 bases; junction bases outside the gene matches: 8. This CDR3 spans 15 amino acids. The germline V gene encodes CDR1 ENHRY and CDR2 SYGVKD. Here the CDR3 DNA reads TGTGCCATCAGCATGGGACTAGCGGAACGGGAGACCCAGTACTTC. Amino acids: CAISMGLAERETQYF.

The V gene is TRBV7-6, the J gene TRBJ1-1, with unresolved D. Germline loops: CDR1 SGHVS, CDR2 FNYEAQ. This CDR3 region has 15 residues. V was shortened by 2 bases and J by 0 bases, with 10 bases between the two germline ends. The CDR3 nucleotides are TGTGCCAGCAGCTTAACCCCAATGATGAACACTGAAGCTTTCTTT. This codes for CASSLTPMMNTEAFF.

The chain has TRBV12-3 or TRBV12-4 and TRBJ1-5, with a weak D call TRBD1 (6 bases). V was clipped by 7 bases and J by 2 bases, with 15 bases between them. This CDR3 contains 15 residues. In DNA form, the CDR3 reads TGTGCCAGCAATCAGGGGATTGAGGGCAATCAGCCCCAGCATTTT. Translation gives CASNQGIEGNQPQHF.

This clonotype was seen once. CDR3 in amino acids: CSASLGFLTEAFF. The CDR3 DNA is TGCAGTGCTAGCTTGGGGTTCCTCACTGAAGCTTTCTTT. V usage is TRBV20-1 and J usage is TRBJ1-1, with no clear D. Germline V gene data show CDR1 as DFQATT and CDR2 as SNEGSKA (reference sequence). Trimming stripped 3 bases from V and 4 bases from J, with 12 bases between. The CDR3 spans 13 residues.

V and J are TRBV5-1 and TRBJ2-1; the match to TRBD2 covers 15 bases. J gave up 15 bases and V 0 bases, and 4 bases lay outside the gene matches. In germline, CDR1 is SGHRS, CDR2 YFSETQ. The CDR3 is 14 residues long. CDR3 bases: TGCGCCAGCAGCTTGGGGACTAGCGGGGGGGCCTTGTTCTTC. Translated: CASSLGTSGGALFF.

This clonotype was counted a few times. The V and J genes are TRBV29-1 and TRBJ2-1, with D unclear. Germline-derived CDR1 and CDR2 are SQVTM and ANQGSEA. V gave up 1 base and J gave up 4 bases, with 2 bases separating them. The CDR3 has 11 amino acids. CDR3 sequence reads: CSVEVYNEQFF. DNA for the CDR3: TGCAGCGTTGAAGTTTACAATGAGCAGTTCTTC.

The chain recombines TRBV21-1 with TRBJ2-3. TRBV21-1 is given as a pseudogene. The CDR3 is 12 residues long. The CDR3 sequence is CASSKGADTQYF. CDR3 nucleotides: TGTGCCAGCAGCAAAGGCGCAGATACGCAGTATTTT.

V is TRBV30 and J is TRBJ1-1; TRBD1 might be the D (6 bases). Germline lookup yields CDR1 GTSNPN and CDR2 SVGIG (reference sequence). The CDR3 sequence is 14 residues long. With 4 bases removed from V and 1 base from J, the gap between germline ends came to 13 bases. This CDR3 is CAWISGAANTEAFF. The CDR3 DNA reads TGTGCCTGGATATCAGGGGCCGCGAACACTGAAGCTTTCTTT.

This clonotype came up once. This chain joins TRBV27 and TRBJ2-4; D is uncertain. Near its end, the DNA agrees better with TRBJ2-7, so the J call may be wrong. This CDR3 has 14 amino acids. Germline V CDR1 and CDR2: MNHEY, SMNVEV (reference sequence). CDR3 in DNA: TGTGCCAGCAGTTTAATCCCCCGAGGCTACGAGCAGTACTTC. Translation gives CASSLIPRGYEQYF.

V gene TRBV29-1 combines with J gene TRBJ2-1; no clear D. The CDR3 has 13 residues. The germline V gene encodes CDR1 SQVTM and CDR2 ANQGSEA. V gave up 6 bases and J gave up 2 bases, with 11 bases separating them. CDR3 sequence: CSVRPATYNEQFF. The CDR3 region has the DNA TGCAGCGTCCGGCCAGCGACCTACAATGAGCAGTTCTTC.

This clonotype was recorded at least ten times. The chain has TRBV3-1 and TRBJ2-1, with TRBD2 as a possible D gene (6 bases). The CDR3 covers 17 residues. Trimming shortened V by 4 bases and J by 4 bases, and 20 bases separated the two germline ends. Germline V gives CDR1 LGHDT, CDR2 YNNKEL (reference sequence). The CDR3 bases are TGTGCCAGCAGCCCAAAAAGACTAGTCACGGGGTACAATGAGCAGTTCTTC. Its protein product is CASSPKRLVTGYNEQFF.

The chain employs TRBV9 and TRBJ1-4; the D gene is possibly TRBD1 (6 bases). The germline V gene encodes CDR1 SGDLS and CDR2 YYNGEE. Deletions cut 3 bases from V and 11 bases from J, with 17 bases between. This CDR3 has 14 amino acids. The CDR3, as DNA: TGTGCCAGCAGCGGTCGGGACACTCTTGGGAAACTGTTTTTT. Translating gives CASSGRDTLGKLFF.